The sequence of this T cell receptor beta chain was determined in a study of cytomegalovirus exposure and HLA in healthy donors. Nominally healthy donors were sampled, though unrecorded immune exposures were likely. Study-wide results and limits: In a later analysis, V- and J-gene trimming of beta chains associated with a DCLRE1C missense variant, replicated independently. Across donors, sequencing depth was assumed by presence/absence analyses to be roughly uniform. Reports described diagnosis of cytomegalovirus status by the classifier as highly specific and sensitive.

The PCR had 60 Vbeta and 13 Jbeta primers. Libraries were prepared by immunoSEQ multiplex PCR; TCRdb keeps only in-frame clonotypes and omits some of them. The sample includes 99,000 or so clones, over 75% of them seen just once. Points on this clone: What it recognizes is unknown. The junction differs from germline at one of its ends, possibly a read error.

The CDR3 totals 9 residues. The germline CDR1 and CDR2 sequences are MNHEY and SVGAGI. The chain recombines TRBV6-5 with TRBJ2-7; TRBD1 might be the D (5 bases). This clonotype was obtained from a man between 60 and 70 years old in good health and CMV-seropositive. The material sequenced was PBMCs. DNA of the CDR3: TGTGCCAGCAGTTACTCCCAGGGCTTC. Amino acid sequence: CASSYSQGF.